This TCR beta chain derives from a study of technical replicates of blood from a handful of donors. Sequencing used immunoSEQ multiplex PCR; TCRdb keeps in-frame clones, though not all of them. Counted here are about 75,000 clones, approximately 96% occurring once; the ten biggest clones make up approximately 0.3%. The V gene's germline CDR1 is SGHRS and CDR2 YFSETQ. The length of the CDR3 is 15 residues. V was pared by 4 bases and J by 11 bases, with 13 bases of the junction left unmatched. V and J are TRBV5-1 and TRBJ2-7; 12 bases line up with TRBD2. The sequencing input was T cells isolated from PBMCs. This TCR was sampled from a human donor in good health. Written as DNA, the CDR3 is TGCGCCAGCAGCCCTGGGACTAGCGGGCGGGTTTGGGAGTACTTC. This codes for CASSPGTSGRVWEYF.